Shown below are 24 T cell receptor beta chains from a single sample sequenced in a study of blood T cell repertoires in COVID-19 (dated by TCRdb to the early 2020s). The method behind the library was the immunoSEQ multiplex PCR assay. TCRdb took over this immuneACCESS table, retaining in-frame rearrangements with V and J assigned. Such tables are incomplete; in checked studies, under half of the missing clones stem from an unresolved V gene, and the remainder is unexplained. This sample is represented by approximately 170,000 clones; 80% of them were singletons. The ten largest clones add up to 4.5% to 7.5% of the sample. The sequenced sample consisted of PBMCs or T cells enriched from blood (not recorded which). Receptor source: a man aged 40-50 years who had recovered from COVID-19.

The V gene is TRBV10-3, the J gene TRBJ1-5; possible D gene TRBD1, 5 bases. Trimming took 6 bases from V and 7 from J, leaving 10 bases between them. CDR3 length: 12 amino acids. Germline V CDR1 and CDR2: ENHRY, SYGVKD. CDR3 sequence (DNA): TGTGCCATCAGGGGGGAGGACCAGCCCCAGCATTTT. Translated, it gives CAIRGEDQPQHF.

V usage is TRBV7-8 and J usage is TRBJ1-5, with D uncertain. The CDR3 consists of 14 residues. CDR1 and CDR2 (germline): SGHVS, FQNEAQ. V dropped 1 base and J dropped 10 bases, with 14 bases sitting between them. CDR3 nucleotides: TGTGCCAGCAGCTTAGAGATGGGCAGGCGCCCCCAGCATTTT. Translation: CASSLEMGRRPQHF.

The chain joins TRBV5-1 to TRBJ1-1, with TRBD1 as a possible D gene (6 bases). Deletions cut 0 bases from V and 11 bases from J, with 14 bases between. This CDR3 is built from 13 residues. From germline, CDR1 is SGHRS and CDR2 YFSETQ. The CDR3 nucleotides are TGCGCCAGCAGCTTGGCCCCGGACAGCGCGGCTTTCTTT. Amino acid sequence: CASSLAPDSAAFF.

The sample holds a few counts of this clone. CDR3 residues: CASSLFGTGGWFQPQHF. The CDR3 DNA reads as TGTGCCAGCAGCTTGTTTGGGACAGGGGGCTGGTTTCAGCCCCAGCATTTT. The V gene is TRBV5-8, the J gene TRBJ1-5, with 12 bases lining up with TRBD1. With 1 base clipped from V and 6 bases from J, the junction kept 8 bases outside the gene matches. CDR1 and CDR2 (germline): SGHTS, YDEGEE. The CDR3 is 17 amino acids.

The CDR3 DNA sequence: TGTGCCAGCAGCTTAGGCAGTTACTCCTACGAGCAGTACTTC. Amino acid sequence: CASSLGSYSYEQYF. The rearrangement links TRBV7-2 to TRBJ2-7; D is unclear. Trimming removed 1 base at V and 0 bases at J, with 7 bases between. Per the germline V gene, CDR1 is SGHTA and CDR2 is FQGNSA. The CDR3 has 14 residues.

The V call is TRBV11-2, the J call TRBJ2-1; D is undetermined. This CDR3 has 11 amino acids. Trimming took off 3 bases at V and 8 bases at J, with 5 bases between the two ends. Germline V gives CDR1 SGHAT, CDR2 FQNNGV. The CDR3 spells CASSFFDEQFF. CDR3 coding DNA: TGTGCCAGCAGCTTTTTCGATGAGCAGTTCTTC.

This sequence joins TRBV5-4 and TRBJ2-3; TRBD2 matches 7 bases. Germline V CDR1 and CDR2: SGHNT, YYREEE (reference sequence). The V and J ends lost 3 bases and 3 bases, in that order; junction bases with no gene match: 7. The CDR3 is made up of 15 amino acids. CDR3 in DNA: TGTGCCAGCAGCTACTCGCCGGGGGGTACAGATACGCAGTATTTT. Its translation: CASSYSPGGTDTQYF.

This rearrangement joins TRBV11-3 to TRBJ1-1, with TRBD1 matching 11 bases. CDR1 is SGHNT, CDR2 YENEEA, per germline. V gave up 5 bases and J gave up 1 base; unmatched junction bases: 9. CDR3 length: 17 amino acids. The CDR3 protein is CASSPGQGAASNTEAFF. As DNA, the CDR3 is TGTGCCAGCAGCCCCGGACAGGGGGCGGCTTCGAACACTGAAGCTTTCTTT.

The chain employs TRBV7-2 and TRBJ2-3; tentatively, D is TRBD2 (6 bases). V shed 5 bases and J shed 0 bases, with 12 bases lying between them. Germline CDR1 is SGHTA and CDR2 is FQGNSA. This CDR3 spans 15 amino acids. The CDR3 loop reads CASSRVGTSTDTQYF. The DNA for the CDR3 is TGTGCCAGCAGCCGGGTCGGGACTAGCACAGATACGCAGTATTTT.

CDR3 in DNA: TGTGCCAGCTCCACCCGGGGCTCTGGGGCCAACGTCCTGACTTTC. It encodes CASSTRGSGANVLTF. The chain links TRBV7-9 to TRBJ2-6; D might be TRBD2 (5 bases). V gave up 8 bases and J gave up 0 bases, with 11 bases separating them. Germline V gives CDR1 SEHNR, CDR2 FQNEAQ (reference sequence). CDR3 size: 15 residues.

This clone was counted a single time. V is TRBV6-1 and J is TRBJ2-3; TRBD1 might be the D (6 bases). This CDR3 region has 15 residues. Germline CDR1 MNHNS, CDR2 SASEGT. The germline V and J ends were trimmed by 1 base and 0 bases, with 8 bases remaining between them. The CDR3 coding sequence is TGTGCCAGCAGTGAAGAGGGGGAAAGCACAGATACGCAGTATTTT. It codes for CASSEEGESTDTQYF.

This sequence joins TRBV2 and TRBJ1-6; D is possibly TRBD1 (5 bases). There are 13 residues in the CDR3. V was shortened by 6 bases and J by 11 bases, with 14 bases between the two germline ends. Germline V gives CDR1 SNHLY, CDR2 FYNNEI. The CDR3 nucleotides read TGTGCCAGCAGCGGGGGGTCACGGGCACCCCTCCACTTT. Its translation: CASSGGSRAPLHF.

The chain carries TRBV5-4 and TRBJ2-1; D ambiguous. Trimming left V 0 bases short and J 2 bases short, with 12 bases between. The germline V gene has CDR1 SGHNT and CDR2 YYREEE (reference sequence). The CDR3 is made up of 16 amino acids. The CDR3 loop reads CASSLAVAAAYNEQFF. CDR3 nucleotide sequence: TGTGCCAGCAGCTTGGCCGTCGCGGCTGCCTACAATGAGCAGTTCTTC. Complete variable domain (other parts from reference TRBV5-4 and TRBJ2-1): ETGVTQSPTHLIKTRGQQVTLRCSSQSGHNTVSWYQQALGQGPQFIFQYYREEENGRGNFPPRFSGLQFPNYSSELNVNALELDDSALYLCASSLAVAAAYNEQFFGPGTRLTVL.

In this sample, this clone turned up a few times. This chain joins TRBV29-1 and TRBJ2-2, with D unresolved. Trimming removed 7 bases from V and 3 bases from J, with 6 bases in between. The germline CDR1 and CDR2 sequences are SQVTM and ANQGSEA. The CDR3 contains 11 residues. The CDR3: CSARHTGELFF. In DNA, the CDR3 is TGCAGCGCCCGTCACACCGGGGAGCTGTTTTTT.

This clone was recorded only once. V gene TRBV10-3 combines with J gene TRBJ1-4; 7 positions match TRBD1. J gave up 10 bases and V 6 bases, and 11 bases lay outside the gene matches. Germline assignment: CDR1 ENHRY and CDR2 SYGVKD. The CDR3 runs to 14 residues. CDR3 sequence reads: CAISSGTDIGKLFF. For the CDR3, the DNA is TGTGCCATCAGCTCCGGGACAGATATCGGAAAACTGTTTTTT.

The rearrangement uses TRBV7-9 and TRBJ1-5; D might be TRBD1 (5 bases). The germline V gene encodes CDR1 SEHNR and CDR2 FQNEAQ (reference sequence). The CDR3 contains 15 residues. V lost 6 bases and J lost 0, with 12 bases in between. The CDR3 DNA sequence: TGTGCCAGCAGTCGGACATCAGATAGCAATCAGCCCCAGCATTTT. Protein: CASSRTSDSNQPQHF.

The rearrangement joins TRBV9 to TRBJ1-1; no clear D. The CDR3 length is 14 residues. Germline V gene data show CDR1 as SGDLS and CDR2 as YYNGEE. Trimming pared 0 bases from V and 3 bases from J, leaving 9 bases between. Here the CDR3 reads CASSVAEGYTEAFF. The CDR3 nucleotides are TGTGCCAGCAGCGTAGCGGAGGGTTACACTGAAGCTTTCTTT.

The rearrangement joins TRBV24-1 to TRBJ2-3; TRBD1 agrees at 9 bases. The CDR3 has 15 residues. The J segment lost 3 bases and the V segment lost 6 bases, leaving 6 bases of the junction unmatched. Germline CDR1 and CDR2: KGHDR and SFDVKD. This CDR3 is CATSRTGETTDTQYF. In DNA, the CDR3 is TGTGCCACCAGTCGGACAGGGGAGACAACAGATACGCAGTATTTT.

The chain recombines TRBV5-1 with TRBJ2-1; tentative D call: TRBD2 (5 bases). Trimming shortened V by 0 bases and J by 1 base, and 29 bases separated the two germline ends. This CDR3 spans 22 amino acids. Germline CDR1 reads SGHRS; CDR2 reads YFSETQ. DNA of the CDR3: TGCGCCAGCAGCTTGGGACTACCTATACCCTATTCCTCGGCGAGGTCCTACAATGAGCAGTTCTTC. Translating gives CASSLGLPIPYSSARSYNEQFF. Full variable domain (missing parts from reference TRBV5-1 and TRBJ2-1): KAGVTQTPRYLIKTRGQQVTLSCSPISGHRSVSWYQQTPGQGLQFLFEYFSETQRNKGNFPGRFSGRQFSNSRSEMNVSTLELGDSALYLCASSLGLPIPYSSARSYNEQFFGPGTRLTVL.

The gene calls are TRBV5-4 and TRBJ1-4; 8 bases agree with TRBD1. The V segment lost 4 bases and the J segment 8 bases; nucleotides outside the gene matches: 7. Germline CDR1 reads SGHNT; CDR2 reads YYREEE (reference sequence). This CDR3 comprises 14 residues. The chain's CDR3 is CASSLDRAVEKLFF. CDR3 bases: TGTGCCAGCAGCCTGGACAGGGCGGTGGAAAAACTGTTTTTT.

This clone was counted between two and nine times. The chain couples TRBV10-2 to TRBJ2-2; D is undetermined. From germline, CDR1 is WSHSY and CDR2 SAAADI. CDR3 length: 14 amino acids. With 0 bases removed from V and 2 bases from J, the gap between germline ends came to 4 bases. The CDR3 loop is CASSESSNTGELFF. DNA for the CDR3: TGCGCCAGCAGTGAGTCCTCTAACACCGGGGAGCTGTTTTTT.

As DNA, the CDR3 is TGCGCCAGCAGCTTGGCACTAGCGGGGGTTGTCTACGAGCAGTACGTC. This translates into CASSLALAGVVYEQYV. The V call is TRBV5-1, the J call TRBJ2-7; 11 bases match TRBD2. V trimming: 0 bases; J trimming: 3 bases; junction bases outside the gene matches: 5. The germline CDR1 and CDR2 sequences are SGHRS and YFSETQ. CDR3 length: 16 residues.

This chain joins TRBV10-1 and TRBJ1-1; D perhaps matches TRBD1 (5 bases). Trimming left V 0 bases short and J 5 bases short, with 7 bases between. The CDR3 runs 13 residues. Germline V gives CDR1 WNHNN, CDR2 SYGVQD (reference sequence). The CDR3 loop is CASSESGRTEAFF. The DNA of the CDR3 is TGCGCCAGCAGTGAGTCGGGGCGTACTGAAGCTTTCTTT.

Comments on this clone: At one boundary the junction diverges from the germline segment, which might be a read error. The chain combines TRBV9 with TRBJ1-4; D gene ambiguous. The germline CDR1 and CDR2 sequences are SGDLS and YYNGEE. CDR3 length equals 13 residues. CDR3 amino acids: CASRIGPNEKLFF. DNA of the CDR3: TGTGCCAGCCGCATAGGCCCTAACGAAAAACTGTTTTTT.